A single sample gave rise to the 3 T cell receptor beta chains below, sequenced in a study of vaccination and CD4 T cells after COVID-19. Cultured CD4+ T cells had their DNA profiled by the Oncomine TCR Beta short-read assay. TCRdb passed the PCR reads through MiXCR, listing each CDR3 protein once. The repertoire includes about 20,000 distinct CDR3 sequences, 60% of them detected once, and around 9% sits in the top ten. Treatment in this sample: approximately nine-day PBMC culture with coronavirus spike peptide pools or control peptides (ViraFEST assay). Which antigens these TCRs recognize remains unknown. This specimen was CD4+ T cells from blood, cultured in vitro, taken after SARS-CoV-2 vaccination. These receptors originate from a human donor who had recovered from COVID-19.

This clonotype is a singleton in its sample. J is TRBJ2-6 and V is TRBV18, with a possible D match to TRBD1 (6 bases). V was shortened by 2 bases and J by 4 bases, with 18 bases between the two germline ends. Germline CDR1 and CDR2: KGHSH and LQKENI. The CDR3 has 18 amino acids. This CDR3 reads CASSPVTMGAGGANVLTF. CDR3 coding DNA: TGTGCCAGCTCACCAGTCACAATGGGGGCTGGAGGGGCCAACGTCCTGACTTTC. Looking up the rest from reference TRBV18 and TRBJ2-6 gives the full variable domain: NAGVMQNPRHLVRRRGQEARLRCSPMKGHSHVYWYRQLPEEGLKFMVYLQKENIIDESGMPKERFSAEFPKEGPSILRIQQVVRGDSAAYFCASSPVTMGAGGANVLTFGAGSRLTVL.

CDR3 residues: CASSFGTGAVTEAFF. CDR3 bases: TGTGCCAGCAGTTTCGGGACAGGGGCCGTCACTGAAGCTTTCTTT. This rearrangement joins TRBV6-2 or TRBV6-3 to TRBJ1-1; the match to TRBD1 covers 10 bases. Germline lookup yields CDR1 MNHEY and CDR2 SVGEGT. After removal of 4 bases from V and 4 bases from J, the junction contained 6 bases not matched to a gene. The CDR3 is 15 residues long.

This clonotype was detected a few times. The chain links TRBV20-1 to TRBJ2-1; a possible D gene is TRBD2 (6 bases). The CDR3 is 15 amino acids. V was clipped by 5 bases and J by 8 bases, with 22 bases between them. Germline-derived CDR1 and CDR2 are DFQATT and SNEGSKA (reference sequence). CDR3 in amino acids: CSAVSSGLHRDEQFF. The DNA of the CDR3 is TGCAGTGCTGTTTCTTCGGGACTGCATAGGGATGAGCAGTTCTTC.